This T cell receptor (beta chain) was captured by sequencing in a study of Ad26.COV2.S vaccination and SARS-CoV-2 variants. Study background: The donor was enrolled in the Ad26.COV2.S arm of the COV1001 trial.

Documented treatment: 19 received Ad26.COV2.S at low or high dose, single or two shots; about 5 received placebo; per-sample allocation not given. The samples were gathered on day 63 after the first injection of vaccine or placebo. Germline lookup yields CDR1 MNHNS and CDR2 SASEGT. The V gene end was trimmed by 3 bases and the J gene end by 4 bases; junction bases not matched to a gene: 8. The CDR3 spans 15 residues. Profiling relied on immunoSEQ multiplex PCR, and the TCRdb table lists in-frame clones only, not all of them. The data contain 400,000 to 450,000 clones, over 80% of them singletons. The rearrangement links TRBV6-1 to TRBJ1-2, with TRBD1 matching over 7 bases. This receptor was taken from a person between 18 and 60 years old who received the Ad26.COV2.S COVID-19 vaccine or a placebo. The sequencing used peripheral blood, collected in a trial of Ad26.COV2.S vaccine versus placebo. The CDR3 coding sequence is TGTGCCAGCAGTGATCCCAGGGGGGTAGTCTATGGCTACACCTTC. It translates to CASSDPRGVVYGYTF.